These T cell receptor beta chains were read from a single sample in a study of shared clonotypes between healthy human individuals. Some clones are missing from TCRdb's copy, which holds only in-frame ones; the method was immunoSEQ multiplex PCR. The data show about 2.1 million clones, 93% seen once. Sequenced: naive CD8+ T cells from PBMCs. The receptors derive from a young man in good health. Some clones in this sample may be carry-over from other donors' samples. Each CDR3 is given with its conserved first and last residue. D genes are given only for firm matches.

V,J,D,CDR3,DNA
TRBV7-6,TRBJ2-2,-,CASSWTTGRYTGELFF,TGTGCCAGCAGCTGGACGACGGGGAGATACACCGGGGAGCTGTTTTTT
TRBV9,TRBJ2-7,TRBD1,CASSGDRTYEQYF,TGTGCCAGCAGCGGGGACAGGACCTACGAGCAGTACTTC
TRBV28,TRBJ2-2,TRBD1,CASSWPSVPGQGHANTGELFF,TGTGCCAGCAGTTGGCCCTCAGTCCCGGGACAGGGGCACGCGAACACCGGGGAGCTGTTTTTT
TRBV7-3,TRBJ2-5,-,CASSLDGGETQYF,TGTGCCAGCAGCTTAGATGGAGGCGAGACCCAGTACTTC
TRBV28,TRBJ2-7,-,CASSSQGRIGEQYF,TGTGCCAGCAGCTCACAGGGTCGAATAGGCGAGCAGTACTTC
TRBV4-3,TRBJ1-4,-,CASSQDETAPNEKLFF,TGCGCCAGCAGCCAAGATGAGACAGCTCCAAATGAAAAACTGTTTTTT
TRBV30,TRBJ2-3,TRBD2,CAWSDIAGGLDTQYF,TGTGCCTGGAGTGATATAGCGGGAGGGCTAGATACGCAGTATTTT
TRBV7-6,TRBJ2-1,TRBD2,CASSFGLAGSRSYNEQFF,TGTGCCAGCAGCTTTGGACTAGCGGGGTCTAGGTCCTACAATGAGCAGTTCTTC
TRBV9,TRBJ2-7,TRBD2,CASSVYPNRDYIDEQYF,TGTGCCAGCAGCGTTTACCCCAACCGGGACTATATCGACGAGCAGTACTTC
TRBV7-8,TRBJ2-7,-,CASSSAFRPGSYEQYF,TGTGCCAGCAGCTCCGCCTTCCGGCCTGGCTCCTACGAGCAGTACTTC
TRBV5-6,TRBJ2-5,-,CASSLVDSYQETQYF,TGTGCCAGCAGCTTGGTCGACAGCTACCAAGAGACCCAGTACTTC
TRBV21-1,TRBJ2-7,-,CASSKARGRPTYEQYF,TGTGCCAGCAGCAAAGCGCGCGGCCGGCCAACCTACGAGCAGTACTTC
TRBV10-2,TRBJ2-7,TRBD2,CASSHPGLAAYEQYF,TGCGCCAGCAGTCATCCGGGACTAGCGGCTTACGAGCAGTACTTC
TRBV27,TRBJ2-1,-,CASSWGLGGLAYNEQFF,TGTGCCAGCAGTTGGGGGCTTGGAGGATTGGCCTACAATGAGCAGTTCTTC
TRBV23-1,TRBJ2-7,-,CASSQGGLESSYEQYF,TGCGCCAGCAGTCAAGGTGGGCTGGAGAGCTCCTACGAGCAGTACTTC
TRBV28,TRBJ1-4,TRBD1,CASSTDRGQGPVVANEKLFF,TGTGCCAGCAGTACTGATAGGGGACAGGGCCCCGTAGTCGCTAATGAAAAACTGTTTTTT
TRBV29-1,TRBJ1-5,TRBD1,CSVEDHLRGHCQPQHF,TGCAGCGTTGAAGACCACCTCAGGGGGCATTGTCAGCCCCAGCATTTT
TRBV11-2,TRBJ1-1,TRBD1,CASSIKQGARGTEAFF,TGTGCCAGCAGCATAAAACAGGGGGCCCGGGGCACTGAAGCTTTCTTT